This T cell receptor beta chain derives from a study of blood T cell repertoires in COVID-19. Across the study: Material from acute and convalescent COVID-19 was sourced from the United States, Italy and Spain. Sources were T cells, B-cell-depleted T cells, or PBMCs; the material itself was cDNA or gDNA.

Some clones are missing from TCRdb's copy, which holds only in-frame ones; the method was immunoSEQ multiplex PCR. The table lists some 190,000 clones, roughly 88% of them singletons, with approximately 11% in the top ten. Germline CDR1 is LGHNA and CDR2 is YSLEER. The V end lost 6 bases, the J end lost 5 bases, and 15 bases lay between the germline ends. The CDR3 sequence is 14 residues long. The J gene is TRBJ2-3, the V gene TRBV4-3; tentatively, D is TRBD2 (5 bases). The sequenced material came from peripheral blood. The receptor comes from a human donor with active or convalescent COVID-19. The donor label of this sample is uncertain. The DNA of the CDR3 is TGCGCCAGCAGTCGGGTGGGCGCGGGAGATACGCAGTATTTT. This encodes CASSRVGAGDTQYF.